The present TCR beta chain was sequenced within a study of metastatic and nonmetastatic thyroid tumors (TCRdb year 2020). Regarding the research as a whole: The researchers compared repertoires between peripheral blood samples and tumor or nodule tissue samples from patients with malignant or benign thyroid disease. Points the paper makes about the study in general: TCR beta diversity was reported as significantly higher in malignant tumors than in benign nodules, in both blood and tumor samples.

None of the patients had been given any treatment before thyroid surgery. Patient clinical samples collected from the early 2010s to the late 2010s were retrospectively analysed using T-cell receptor beta sequencing. There are a few counts of this clone. This clone's antigen is unknown. Germline is not matched at one junction end, which may reflect a read error. Library preparation was by PCR. The sequencer listed for this sample is Illumina HiSeq 4000. The TCR beta-chain CDR3 region of each patient was profiled by high-throughput sequencing. The source study handled its data this way. A classifier to discriminate distant-metastatic papillary thyroid cancer patients was built from CDR3 differences across clinicopathological groups. To measure repertoire diversity the researchers used the Shannon index, while the Morisita-Horn index served to gauge how similar the tumor and blood repertoires were. Using fastp trimming at Q25 and MiXCR clonotype assembly, TCRdb reanalyzed the public sequencing data and kept in-frame beta chains. These V and J calls are TCRdb output, not the study's own analysis. This sample gives some 26,000 clones in total; less than 4% of them show up just once. The top ten constitute more than 3% of the sample.

The CDR3 sequence holds 15 residues, the cysteine and phenylalanine included. CDR3 DNA only is kept here, 45 bases in frame from base 1. The rearrangement joined TRBV12-3 or TRBV12-4 to TRBJ1-4, with the D gene uncertain. This clonotype was sampled from a male donor with papillary thyroid cancer or a benign thyroid nodule (not recorded which). Some clones in this sample may be carry-over from other donors' samples. Sequencing was performed on blood. CDR3 sequence: CASSPPRPVWEKLSF. The DNA sequence reads TGTGCCAGCAGTCCCCCACGGCCCGTGTGGGAAAAACTGTCTTTT.